This entry concerns a single T cell receptor (beta chain). Sequenced by immunoSEQ multiplex PCR; TCRdb stores in-frame clones only, minus some. In the table there are 210,000 or so clones, about 84% of which are singletons. The sample is drawn from a study of blood T cell repertoires in COVID-19. V shed 2 bases and J shed 1 base, with 8 bases lying between them. The CDR3 loop spans 14 amino acids. Germline V CDR1 and CDR2: MNHEY, SVGAGI. This receptor was obtained from a man in his 60s who had recovered from COVID-19. Sequenced: PBMCs or T cells enriched from blood (not recorded which). The rearrangement uses TRBV6-5 and TRBJ1-1; TRBD1 might be the D (5 bases). The CDR3 nucleotides are TGTGCCAGCAGTTACAAGGGGTCGAACACTGAAGCTTTCTTT. It is translated as CASSYKGSNTEAFF.